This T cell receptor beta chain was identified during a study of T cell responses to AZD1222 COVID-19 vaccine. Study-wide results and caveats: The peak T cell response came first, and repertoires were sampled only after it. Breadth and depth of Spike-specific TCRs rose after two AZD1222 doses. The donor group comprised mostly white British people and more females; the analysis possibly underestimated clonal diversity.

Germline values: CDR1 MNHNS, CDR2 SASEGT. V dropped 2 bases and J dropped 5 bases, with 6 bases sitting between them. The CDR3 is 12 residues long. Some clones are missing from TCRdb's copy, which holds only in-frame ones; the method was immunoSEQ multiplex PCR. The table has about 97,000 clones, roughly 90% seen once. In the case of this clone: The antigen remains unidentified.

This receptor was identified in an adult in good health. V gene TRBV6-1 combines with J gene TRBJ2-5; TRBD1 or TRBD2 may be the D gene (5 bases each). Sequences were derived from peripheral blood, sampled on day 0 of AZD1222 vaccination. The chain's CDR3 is CASSEWGETQYF. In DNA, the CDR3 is TGTGCCAGCAGTGAATGGGGGGAGACCCAGTACTTC.